Sequencing of this T cell receptor (beta chain) was carried out in a study of cytomegalovirus exposure and HLA in healthy donors (dated 2017 in TCRdb). Regarding the study in general: According to an earlier analysis of a few hundred of the donors, about 179 million T cells yielded 90 million to 140 million unique TCR beta sequences and 276 Gb of sequence data. An early release that covered 640 HLA-typed donors contained 250 to 350 gigabases of sequencing data and some 87 million unique TCR sequences. The genetic ancestry cluster associated with self-reported Caucasian donors included 81% of the 300 to 400 genotyped donors. The aim of the study was to test whether cataloging public T cell receptors could identify signatures of past pathogen exposure. Using immunosequencing, the study profiled T cell repertoires from around 670 subjects and related those repertoires to cytomegalovirus serostatus. A separate validation cohort of 90 to 150 different subjects was used in addition to the 666-subject first cohort. The study combined high-throughput TCR immunosequencing, statistical association of individual TCRs with disease status, and machine learning to predict cytomegalovirus infection status. A later analysis re-examined previously published TCR beta repertoires from roughly 650 donors and added high-resolution HLA genotyping to investigate patterns of TCR occurrence. Rather than using new phenotypic data, the later analysis identified candidate immune exposures from TCR beta sequences and from how often those sequences occurred across donors. An earlier analysis of some 500 of the donors applied high-throughput TCR beta sequencing to assess whether each TCR beta V gene segment acted as functional or pseudogenic. Donor age, sex, ethnicity and CMV serostatus were compiled alongside the repertoire data. Genome-wide SNP genotypes for about 65% of the roughly 700 donors were used in a later genetic analysis, which treated that subset as a discovery cohort. Every repertoire in the discovery cohort had been generated on one and the same sequencing platform. HLA typing covered class I and class II loci at four-digit resolution. The number of typed donors differed by locus: roughly 629-630 for A, B, C, DRB1 and DQB1; approximately 520 for DQA1; 606 for DPA1; and roughly 490 for DPB1. Because of strong linkage in the cohort, five DR-DQ haplotypes were treated as single units for association and clustering. Among some 410 genotyped donors of the cohort, an average of around 240,000 unique TCR beta nucleotide sequences was sequenced per donor, of which about 18% were non-productive.

Library creation used the immunoSEQ multiplex PCR assay. The multiplex PCR relied on a mix of 60 forward primers for TCR Vbeta segments and 13 reverse primers for TCR Jbeta segments. Amplification of the CDR3 region of rearranged TCR beta genes was performed with a multiplex PCR assay on genomic DNA. The amplified TCR beta libraries were sequenced on the Illumina HiSeq System as 87-base-pair reads. In the authors' own workflow: A later analysis tallied 70 million to 100 million unique TCR beta chains across the 640 or so repertoires, and around 12 million of those chains were shared by two or more donors. Raw reads were error-corrected and collapsed into unique sequences by a nearest-neighbor algorithm in which closely related sequences were merged to remove PCR and sequencing errors. To assign V, D and J gene segments, CDR3 sequences were aligned to IMGT reference sequences. For a sequence to be retained, a match of at least six nucleotides to both a V gene segment and a J gene segment was required. Rearrangements were classified as productive when the CDR3 lacked stop codons and remained in frame with V and J, and all other rearrangements were classified as non-productive. CDR3 was defined by IMGT convention, running from the second conserved V-encoded cysteine to the conserved J-encoded phenylalanine. The earlier analysis of 500 to 750 of the donors excluded any sequence lacking an unambiguous match to a single V gene segment. In an earlier analysis of approximately 590 of the donors, a V segment was called functional when productive rearrangements were above 56.7%, and segregating when the standard deviation between donors exceeded 5%. A statistical classification framework was developed to diagnose cytomegalovirus status using the catalog of TCR beta chain sequences. In a later analysis, V and J genes were assigned by comparing TCR nucleotide sequences against IMGT/GENE-DB human TR gene sequences. Using the TCRdist pipeline, a later analysis assigned CDR3 sequences along with most-parsimonious VDJ recombination scenarios. In a later analysis, each TCR beta chain was defined by its CDR3 amino acid sequence together with its V-gene family, and reads without a unique V-gene family were excluded. To address suspected cross-contamination and a sequencing artifact, a later analysis removed a few hundred highly shared, low-generation-probability nucleotide sequences. In a later analysis, a clonal expansion index was calculated for each public chain from normalized within-repertoire ranks of inferred template counts. In a later analysis, generation probabilities were computed with a VDJ recombination model fitted to out-of-frame rearrangements, and the resulting probabilities were checked against IGoR. In a later analysis, TCR-TCR, TCR-HLA and TCR-CMV co-occurrence was scored with hypergeometric tests, and a repertoire-size bias correction was applied to TCR pairs. False discovery rates were estimated in a later analysis by permuting HLA or CMV assignments 20 times. In a later analysis, co-occurring TCRs were grouped using DBSCAN, with TCRdist sequence similarity added in when clustering inside HLA-allele-positive subsets. Repertoires with fewer than 30,000 or more than 120,000 public chains were left out of co-occurrence clustering, as were about 5 repertoires with anomalous nucleotide sharing. In its TCRdb copy, this immuneACCESS table keeps in-frame sequences only and misses some clones. Where compared with another copy, unresolved V genes explain less than half of these, and the others have no known cause. The V and J calls and the clone size are those of that table, but D and trimming were determined from the DNA. The sample yields more than 100,000 clones; roughly 80% were counted once. The ten largest account for just over 8% of the sample.

Including cysteine and phenylalanine, the CDR3 has 16 amino acids. Only CDR3 DNA remains: 48 bases, in frame from the first base. The germline V and J ends show losses of 4 bases and 3 bases respectively, and no gene match explains 12 bases of the junction. Via the germline V gene, CDR1 is SGDLS and CDR2 YYNGEE. The cohort comprised some 730 healthy bone marrow donors. Cohort members were all nominally healthy when sampled, although unrecorded immune exposures were likely present. The donor tested CMV seropositive and was one of the 289 seropositive cohort members. A peripheral blood sample was provided by each donor, and peripheral blood mononuclear cells were used for TCR beta sequencing. Genomic DNA was extracted from the blood cell samples with the Qiagen DNeasy Blood Extraction Kit. For this clone: Its antigen is currently not known. No much larger clone is present one base from it, and per-base qualities are unavailable.

Overall study results and their limits: Most CMV-associated TCR beta chains appeared to be HLA-restricted in a later analysis, and the HLA associations seemed to be driven largely by CMV exposure. Specific HLA alleles were associated with 15,000 to 20,000 TCR beta sequences at a false discovery rate of 0.05 in a later analysis. The classifier was reported to diagnose cytomegalovirus status with high specificity and sensitivity in both the original cohort and the validation cohort. Correlated functional status among segregating V segments might be attributable to linkage disequilibrium, but an unknown experimental factor could not be ruled out. Several of the top co-occurrence clusters appeared to be linked to parvovirus B19, influenza, CMV and Epstein-Barr virus, according to a later analysis. A further reported finding was that TCR beta sequences accurately predicted the HLA-A and HLA-B alleles for most subjects in the first cohort. The study gave a list of 150 to 200 TCR beta chains associated with cytomegalovirus. In a later analysis, HLA-associated TCR beta chains showed more clonal expansion and lower generation probabilities than non-associated chains that were equally common. The 87-base-pair reads could not distinguish some IMGT-functional V segments, including TRBV6-2 and TRBV6-3, so those segments were excluded. When HLA alleles, especially DR and DQ, strongly co-occurred, TCR associations were difficult to assign to individual alleles. The cohort was sequenced for TCR beta chains only, and without alpha or paired-chain data the features that could be detected were limited. The authors suggested that the approach could potentially be generalized to other disease states and immunological phenotypes. In a later analysis, TCR association rates were found to vary across HLA loci, with the most associated TCRs seen for DRB1 alleles and the fewest for HLA-C alleles. Because counts were too low, roughly 18 rarely observed V segments, including chromosome 9 orphons, were left out of the earlier analysis of some 600 of the donors. Because HLA typing was missing for some donors at each locus, association tests included only the typed subset. CMV serostatus was the only immune exposure information available for the cohort. Broadly in line with IMGT annotations, most TCR beta V segments showed up in productive rearrangements about 90% or about 30% of the time in an earlier analysis of several hundred of the donors. An association between a missense DCLRE1C variant and V-gene and J-gene trimming of TCR beta chains was found in a later genetic analysis and replicated in an independent cohort. Roughly uniform sequencing depth across donors was assumed in presence/absence analyses, although this assumption may not hold. Most TCR sequences were observed very rarely across donors, whereas some public TCRs were present in many individuals. According to a later genetic analysis, donors in an Asian-associated ancestry cluster had fewer N-insertions in productive TCRs than the roughly 670-donor mean. A group of highly shared sequence variants was considered likely to be a technical artifact of the sequencing pipeline. Three of the identified cytomegalovirus-associated TCR beta chains were confirmed in vitro to be specific for cytomegalovirus antigens.

Sequenced material: PBMCs. The TCR comes from a woman aged 45-65 years in good health and CMV-seropositive. Recombination linked TRBV9 to TRBJ1-1, and 7 bases in between align with TRBD1. The CDR3 protein sequence reads: CASSLDRTTSYTEAFF. The DNA sequence is given as TGTGCCAGCAGCTTGGACAGGACGACTTCCTACACTGAAGCTTTCTTT.